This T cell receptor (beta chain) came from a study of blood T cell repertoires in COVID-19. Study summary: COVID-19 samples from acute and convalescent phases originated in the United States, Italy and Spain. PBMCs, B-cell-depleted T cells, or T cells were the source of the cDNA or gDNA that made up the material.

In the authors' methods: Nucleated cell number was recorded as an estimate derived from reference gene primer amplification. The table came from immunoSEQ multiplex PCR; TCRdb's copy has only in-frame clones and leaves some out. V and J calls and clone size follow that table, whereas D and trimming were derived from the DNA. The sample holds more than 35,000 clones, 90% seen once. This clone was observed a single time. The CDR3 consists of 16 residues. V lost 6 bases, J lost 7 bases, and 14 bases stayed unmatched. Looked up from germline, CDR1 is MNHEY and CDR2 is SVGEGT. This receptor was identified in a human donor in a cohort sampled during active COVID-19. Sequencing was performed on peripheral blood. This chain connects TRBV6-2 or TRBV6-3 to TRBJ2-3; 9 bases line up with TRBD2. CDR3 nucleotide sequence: TGTGCCAGCAGCCCCCCCCTTGCGGGAGGGCCAAATACGCAGTATTTT. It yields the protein CASSPPLAGGPNTQYF.